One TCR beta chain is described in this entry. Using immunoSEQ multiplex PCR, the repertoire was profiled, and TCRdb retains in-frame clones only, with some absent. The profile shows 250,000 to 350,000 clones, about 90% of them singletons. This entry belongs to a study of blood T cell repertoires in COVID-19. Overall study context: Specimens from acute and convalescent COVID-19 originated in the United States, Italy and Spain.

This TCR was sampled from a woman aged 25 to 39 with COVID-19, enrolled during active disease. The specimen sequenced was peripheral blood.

For the CDR3, the DNA is TGTGCCACCAGCAGAGGAGGCGGAAAAGAGACCCAGTACTTC. Its protein is CATSRGGGKETQYF. The chain joins TRBV15 to TRBJ2-5; D not certain. Germline assignment: CDR1 LNHNV and CDR2 YYDKDF (reference sequence). The CDR3 contains 14 residues. Between the trimmed V and J ends, which lost 1 base and 3 bases, there was a span of 9 bases.